These 9 T cell receptor beta chains originate from one sample sequenced in a study of chemoradiotherapy in HPV16-positive cancers. Profiling relied on immunoSEQ multiplex PCR, and the TCRdb table lists in-frame clones only, not all of them. This table holds 3,400 or so clones, more than 70% found once. The material sequenced was tumor tissue, taken from a patient who underwent chemoradiotherapy. Receptor source: a human donor with HPV-associated anogenital cancer.

The V and J genes are TRBV28 and TRBJ2-5; unclear D gene. Germline V lookup: CDR1 MDHEN, CDR2 SYDVKM. The CDR3 sequence is 13 residues long. V lost 4 bases and J lost 3, with 9 bases in between. The CDR3 nucleotides read TGTGCCAGCAGTTGGGTCTCCGAAGAGACCCAGTACTTC. This translates into CASSWVSEETQYF.

V and J are TRBV29-1 and TRBJ2-1, with 10 bases aligning to TRBD2. Germline V gene data show CDR1 as SQVTM and CDR2 as ANQGSEA. Trimming took 6 bases from V and 5 from J; bases not matched to a gene: 13. The CDR3 is 16 amino acids. The CDR3: CSVARREREGHNEQFF. The CDR3 region has the DNA TGCAGCGTCGCACGGCGGGAGCGGGAGGGCCACAATGAGCAGTTCTTC.

The J gene is TRBJ2-1, the V gene TRBV5-3; 8 nucleotides agree with TRBD2. TRBV5-3 is reported as an ORF; its role is uncertain. The V segment lost 4 bases and the J segment 8 bases; nucleotides outside the gene matches: 8. The CDR3 length is 14 residues. The CDR3 is CARSLRTSNDEQFF. The CDR3 DNA reads TGTGCCAGAAGCCTCCGGACTAGCAACGATGAGCAGTTCTTC.

The V gene is TRBV10-3, the J gene TRBJ2-1, with 8 bases that match TRBD1. Germline V gives CDR1 ENHRY, CDR2 SYGVKD. V lost 4 bases, J lost 10 bases, and 9 bases stayed unmatched. The CDR3 runs 14 residues. CDR3 coding DNA: TGTGCCATCAGTGGGGGGACAGGTGCCGGCGAGCAGTTCTTC. Amino acids: CAISGGTGAGEQFF.

This clone was recorded once. V usage is TRBV18 and J usage is TRBJ2-1; unclear D gene. This CDR3 region has 16 residues. V gave up 8 bases and J gave up 5 bases, with 22 bases separating them. CDR1 and CDR2 from the germline V gene are KGHSH and LQKENI. The CDR3 sequence is CASPTWRLLNDNEQFF. For the CDR3, the DNA is TGTGCCAGCCCAACCTGGCGCCTTCTCAACGACAATGAGCAGTTCTTC.

This clone was seen more than once but under ten times. The V call is TRBV11-2, the J call TRBJ2-5; 9 bases match TRBD2. This CDR3 contains 15 residues. CDR1 and CDR2 from the germline V gene are SGHAT and FQNNGV. J lost 4 bases, V lost 1 base, and 4 bases had no gene match. The chain's CDR3 is CASSLGLAGRETQYF. In DNA form, the CDR3 reads TGTGCCAGCAGCTTAGGGCTAGCGGGAAGAGAGACCCAGTACTTC.

The CDR3, as DNA: TGTGCCAGCAGCCAGTATGACTATGGCTACACCTTC. This translates into CASSQYDYGYTF. The chain employs TRBV25-1 and TRBJ1-2; D gene uncertain. Germline CDR1 reads MGHDK; CDR2 reads SYGVNS. The CDR3 is 12 amino acids. V dropped 6 bases and J dropped 3 bases, with 8 bases sitting between them.

The chain employs TRBV2 and TRBJ2-7; D is undetermined. Germline CDR1 and CDR2: SNHLY and FYNNEI. V was trimmed by 8 bases and J by 6 bases, leaving 17 bases between them. CDR3 length equals 13 residues. The CDR3 DNA follows: TGTGCCAGCCCCAGCGACTTCCTGGGCGAGCAGTACTTC. This encodes CASPSDFLGEQYF.

This clone was recorded only once. The chain employs TRBV19 and TRBJ2-7; 8 bases fit TRBD2. CDR1 and CDR2 from the germline V gene are LNHDA and SQIVND (reference sequence). Unmatched junction bases numbered 8, after V lost 1 base and J lost 3 bases. The CDR3 spans 16 residues. CDR3 loop: CASSIATSGTFYEQYF. In DNA form, the CDR3 reads TGTGCCAGTAGTATAGCCACTAGCGGAACCTTCTACGAGCAGTACTTC. Looking up the rest from reference TRBV19 and TRBJ2-7 gives the full variable domain: DGGITQSPKYLFRKEGQNVTLSCEQNLNHDAMYWYRQDPGQGLRLIYYSQIVNDFQKGDIAEGYSVSREKKESFPLTVTSAQKNPTAFYLCASSIATSGTFYEQYFGPGTRLTVT.